Below are 28 T cell receptor beta chains sequenced from a single sample in a study of blood T cell repertoires in COVID-19. Libraries were prepared by immunoSEQ multiplex PCR; TCRdb keeps only in-frame clonotypes and omits some of them. The data contain roughly 80,000 clones, more than 75% of them singletons. Sequenced: peripheral blood. These receptors were obtained from a human donor in a cohort sampled during active COVID-19.

The genes are TRBV6-1 and TRBJ1-2; TRBD1 matches 8 bases. The germline gives CDR1 MNHNS, CDR2 SASEGT. The CDR3 covers 15 residues. Unmatched junction bases numbered 3, after V lost 0 bases and J lost 3 bases. This chain's CDR3 is CASSEALGQDYGYTF. The CDR3 DNA follows: TGTGCCAGCAGTGAAGCCCTGGGACAGGACTATGGCTACACCTTC.

In nucleotides, the CDR3 is TGTGCCAGCAGCTTAACCACCCCGACAGGGCATGGAGGCTACACCTTC. This encodes CASSLTTPTGHGGYTF. The genes are TRBV7-9 and TRBJ1-2; 7 bases fit TRBD1. The CDR3 length is 16 residues. The germline CDR1 and CDR2 sequences are SEHNR and FQNEAQ (reference sequence). Germline trimming cut 2 bases from V and 8 bases from J; bases unmatched to any gene: 14.

In DNA, the CDR3 is TGTGCCAGCAGCCAGCACGGTGAGGGCACTGAAGCTTTCTTT. This sequence encodes CASSQHGEGTEAFF. The genes are TRBV6-6 and TRBJ1-1; D not resolved. The V gene lost 6 bases and the J gene lost 4 bases, with 15 bases spanning the gap. The germline V gene encodes CDR1 MNHNY and CDR2 SVGAGI (reference sequence). CDR3 length: 14 amino acids.

J is TRBJ2-1 and V is TRBV27; TRBD2 matches at 11 bases. Germline V gene lookup returns CDR1 MNHEY and CDR2 SMNVEV (reference sequence). CDR3 size: 14 residues. J lost 7 bases, V lost 4 bases, and 3 bases had no gene match. In DNA, the CDR3 is TGTGCCAGCAGTTCCGGGACTAGCGGAAATGAGCAGTTCTTC. It encodes CASSSGTSGNEQFF.

This clone was counted a single time. V gene TRBV3-1 (or the pseudogene TRBV3-2) combines with J gene TRBJ2-3; tentatively, D is TRBD2 (5 bases). From germline, CDR1 is LGHDT and CDR2 YNNKEL (reference sequence). The V gene lost 10 bases and the J gene lost 3 bases, with 14 bases spanning the gap. CDR3 length: 13 residues. The CDR3 region is CATHELGTDTQYF. The CDR3 DNA is TGTGCCACGCATGAACTAGGTACAGATACGCAGTATTTT.

V usage is TRBV27 and J usage is TRBJ2-2, with D possibly TRBD2 on 5 matching bases. CDR1 and CDR2 from the germline V gene are MNHEY and SMNVEV (reference sequence). CDR3 length: 17 residues. V was cut by 1 base and J by 4 bases, with 16 bases left in between. CDR3 nucleotides: TGTGCCAGCAGTTTATATCGCGGGCTCCGAGGCACCGGGGAGCTGTTTTTT. Encoded protein: CASSLYRGLRGTGELFF.

There are a few counts of this clone. The chain is built from TRBV12-3 or TRBV12-4 and TRBJ1-5, with D possibly being TRBD1 (6 bases). V lost 6 bases to trimming and J lost 6 bases, with 12 bases between them. CDR3 size: 13 residues. The CDR3 is CASSPEQGQPQHF. Written as DNA, the CDR3 is TGTGCCAGCAGCCCCGAACAGGGTCAGCCCCAGCATTTT.

This clone was recorded once. This sequence joins TRBV6-5 and TRBJ2-1; 8 positions agree with TRBD2. Trimming removed 0 bases from V and 2 bases from J; junction bases left unmatched: 3. Germline V gene sequence: CDR1 MNHEY, CDR2 SVGAGI. This CDR3 region has 16 residues. The CDR3 sequence is CASSYSGRGAYNEQFF. The CDR3, as DNA: TGTGCCAGCAGTTACTCGGGGCGGGGGGCCTACAATGAGCAGTTCTTC.

Only one count was recorded for this clone. The chain couples TRBV2 to TRBJ2-3; perhaps TRBD2 as D (6 bases). From germline, CDR1 is SNHLY and CDR2 FYNNEI. The CDR3 covers 13 residues. Trimming left V 8 bases short and J 3 bases short, with 12 bases between. In DNA, the CDR3 is TGTGCCAGCGGGTTGGAGGGGACAGATACGCAGTATTTT. This translates into CASGLEGTDTQYF.

The chain carries TRBV19 and TRBJ1-6; D unresolved. This CDR3 region has 16 residues. The germline CDR1 and CDR2 sequences are LNHDA and SQIVND (reference sequence). With 4 bases removed from V and 1 base from J, the gap between germline ends came to 11 bases. Written as DNA, the CDR3 is TGTGCCAGTAGTACCCTAACCGGGTCCTATAATTCACCCCTCCACTTT. Its translation: CASSTLTGSYNSPLHF.

V gene TRBV12-3 or TRBV12-4 combines with J gene TRBJ1-5; D call uncertain. V dropped 6 bases and J dropped 2 bases, with 5 bases sitting between them. There are 12 residues in the CDR3. CDR3 sequence: CASSTGNQPQHF. The DNA for the CDR3 is TGTGCCAGCAGCACAGGCAATCAGCCCCAGCATTTT.

This chain joins TRBV28 and TRBJ1-5, with a tentative D call TRBD1 (5 bases). Between the trimmed V and J ends, which lost 3 bases and 1 base, there was a span of 13 bases. CDR1 is MDHEN and CDR2 is SYDVKM in the germline V gene. The CDR3 is made up of 16 amino acids. In DNA, the CDR3 is TGTGCCAGCAGTTTCCCCCCTGGGGGGAGCAATCAGCCCCAGCATTTT. Amino acid sequence: CASSFPPGGSNQPQHF.

The sample holds one count of this clone. The CDR3 sequence is CASSPSDRIYYGYTF. The CDR3 DNA reads TGTGCCAGCTCACCTTCGGACAGGATCTATTATGGCTACACCTTC. This rearrangement joins TRBV18 to TRBJ1-2; 7 bases align to TRBD1. The germline gives CDR1 KGHSH, CDR2 LQKENI. V lost 3 bases to trimming and J lost 5 bases; unmatched junction nucleotides: 9. CDR3 length: 15 amino acids.

In its sample, this clone was seen a few times. The chain carries TRBV7-3 and TRBJ2-5; tentative D call: TRBD2 (5 bases). CDR3 length: 13 amino acids. V gave up 4 bases and J gave up 3 bases, with 9 bases separating them. Germline V CDR1 and CDR2: SGHTA, FQGTGA. The CDR3: CASSSTSEETQYF. The CDR3, as DNA: TGTGCCAGCAGCTCTACTAGTGAAGAGACCCAGTACTTC.

The V call is TRBV7-2, the J call TRBJ1-5; 7 bases align to TRBD1. The V gene's germline CDR1 is SGHTA and CDR2 FQGNSA. V lost 1 base, J lost 4 bases, and 4 bases stayed unmatched. The CDR3 sequence is 15 residues long. CDR3 loop: CASSLDPGGNQPQHF. CDR3 in DNA: TGTGCCAGCAGCTTAGATCCAGGGGGAAATCAGCCCCAGCATTTT. Using reference TRBV7-2 and TRBJ1-5 for the parts outside the CDR3, the full variable domain is GAGVSQSPSNKVTEKGKDVELRCDPISGHTALYWYRQSLGQGLEFLIYFQGNSAPDKSGLPSDRFSAERTGGSVSTLTIQRTQQEDSAVYLCASSLDPGGNQPQHFGDGTRLSIL.

The CDR3 DNA reads as TGTGCCAGTAGGACGAGTGGAGGGGATCCCGGGGAGCTGTTTTTT. Translated, it gives CASRTSGGDPGELFF. The rearrangement joins TRBV19 to TRBJ2-2; maybe TRBD2 (6 bases). CDR1 is LNHDA and CDR2 is SQIVND in the germline V gene (reference sequence). Trimming left V 6 bases short and J 6 bases short, with 17 bases between. This CDR3 spans 15 amino acids.

V gene TRBV6-5 combines with J gene TRBJ1-2; unclear D gene. The CDR3 totals 14 residues. The germline V gene has CDR1 MNHEY and CDR2 SVGAGI. V was clipped by 6 bases and J by 0 bases, with 11 bases between them. CDR3 sequence (DNA): TGTGCCAGCAGGAAGACCCGGGCTAACTATGGCTACACCTTC. Its translation is CASRKTRANYGYTF.

The chain has TRBV18 and TRBJ2-3, with 8 bases lining up with TRBD1. V shed 1 base and J 2 bases; nucleotides not matched to a gene: 2. CDR3 length: 15 residues. Looked up from germline, CDR1 is KGHSH and CDR2 is LQKENI. The CDR3 loop is CASSPRTGSTDTQYF. CDR3 in DNA: TGTGCCAGCTCACCACGGACAGGGTCCACAGATACGCAGTATTTT. Variable domain in full (rest from reference TRBV18 and TRBJ2-3): NAGVMQNPRHLVRRRGQEARLRCSPMKGHSHVYWYRQLPEEGLKFMVYLQKENIIDESGMPKERFSAEFPKEGPSILRIQQVVRGDSAAYFCASSPRTGSTDTQYFGPGTRLTVL.

The V call is TRBV19, the J call TRBJ1-6; the D is unclear. CDR1 is LNHDA and CDR2 is SQIVND in the germline V gene (reference sequence). The CDR3 is 14 amino acids. The V gene lost 5 bases and the J gene lost 5 bases, with 10 bases spanning the gap. The CDR3 loop is CASSLARNNSPLHF. DNA for the CDR3: TGTGCCAGTAGTCTTGCCAGGAATAATTCACCCCTCCACTTT.

This chain joins TRBV15 and TRBJ2-3, with TRBD2 as a possible D gene (5 bases). Germline assignment: CDR1 LNHNV and CDR2 YYDKDF (reference sequence). V lost 1 base to trimming and J lost 0 bases, with 5 bases between them. The CDR3 is made up of 14 amino acids. Here the CDR3 DNA reads TGTGCCACCAGCAGAGCGGGGAGCACAGATACGCAGTATTTT. It is translated as CATSRAGSTDTQYF.

The V call is TRBV29-1, the J call TRBJ2-5, with 7 bases matching TRBD2. Looked up from germline, CDR1 is SQVTM and CDR2 is ANQGSEA. J was trimmed by 3 bases and V by 1 base; bases with no gene match: 8. The CDR3 runs to 15 residues. The CDR3 DNA sequence: TGCAGCGTTGAAGTATATGGAGGGAGGGAAGAGACCCAGTACTTC. This sequence encodes CSVEVYGGREETQYF.

This chain uses TRBV11-2 with TRBJ2-2; TRBD1 aligns across 12 bases. Germline CDR1 SGHAT, CDR2 FQNNGV. V lost 5 bases to trimming and J lost 7 bases; unmatched junction nucleotides: 11. The CDR3 spans 17 residues. CDR3 loop: CASSAPWGQGAGGELFF. Here the CDR3 DNA reads TGTGCCAGCAGCGCCCCGTGGGGACAGGGGGCTGGCGGGGAGCTGTTTTTT.

The chain joins TRBV29-1 to TRBJ1-1, with no clear D. This CDR3 region has 14 residues. Germline CDR1 reads SQVTM; CDR2 reads ANQGSEA. Trimming removed 7 bases from V and 4 bases from J, with 19 bases in between. The CDR3, as DNA: TGCAGCGCAAAGGAGGCAGTCCGGAGCACTGAAGCTTTCTTT. As protein: CSAKEAVRSTEAFF.

V and J are TRBV5-1 and TRBJ2-3, with D possibly matching TRBD2 (7 bases). The CDR3 spans 15 residues. The germline CDR1 and CDR2 sequences are SGHRS and YFSETQ. V was trimmed by 1 base and J by 5 bases, leaving 14 bases between them. The CDR3 spells CASSLRGGGGDTQYF. CDR3 nucleotides: TGCGCCAGCAGCTTGAGGGGGGGCGGGGGAGATACGCAGTATTTT.

DNA of the CDR3: TGTGCCAGCAGCTGGAAAGGAGGCACTGAAGCTTTCTTT. It yields the protein CASSWKGGTEAFF. The chain couples TRBV7-9 to TRBJ1-1; no firm D call. There are 13 residues in the CDR3. V dropped 4 bases and J dropped 4 bases, with 10 bases sitting between them. Per the germline V gene, CDR1 is SEHNR and CDR2 is FQNEAQ (reference sequence).

The V call is TRBV7-3, the J call TRBJ2-3, with D maybe TRBD2 (6 bases). The CDR3 spans 14 residues. In germline, CDR1 is SGHTA, CDR2 FQGTGA. V was clipped by 5 bases and J by 0 bases, with 9 bases between them. As DNA, the CDR3 is TGTGCCAGCAGCCTGGGACTCAGCACAGATACGCAGTATTTT. It is translated as CASSLGLSTDTQYF.

The chain employs TRBV4-1 and TRBJ1-4, with D perhaps matching TRBD1 (6 bases). The CDR3 is made up of 15 amino acids. Germline V lookup: CDR1 MGHRA, CDR2 YSYEKL. V was pared by 0 bases and J by 7 bases, with 12 bases between. CDR3 DNA: TGCGCCAGCAGCCAAGATCAAGCAGGGGCTGAAAAACTGTTTTTT. It specifies CASSQDQAGAEKLFF.

The chain recombines TRBV7-9 with TRBJ1-1; possibly TRBD1 for D (6 bases). Germline V gene lookup returns CDR1 SEHNR and CDR2 FQNEAQ (reference sequence). The CDR3 extends over 18 amino acids. With 1 base removed from V and 0 bases from J, the gap between germline ends came to 18 bases. CDR3 protein: CASSLVGAADAMNTEAFF. The CDR3, as DNA: TGTGCCAGCAGCTTAGTGGGGGCGGCTGATGCCATGAACACTGAAGCTTTCTTT.